The T cell receptor beta chain under discussion was sequenced for a study of T-cell reconstitution after alpha-beta-depleted transplantation in children. Unique molecular identifiers were built into the TCRbeta library. TCRdb independently ran MiXCR on the PCR reads; one entry per CDR3 protein. The table includes about 610,000 distinct CDR3 sequences, roughly a tenth detected once. In germline, CDR1 is SGHRS, CDR2 YFSETQ. After removal of 0 bases from V and 1 base from J, the junction contained 12 bases not matched to a gene. The CDR3 runs 19 residues. The clonotype comes from a human donor who donated a stem cell graft to a child with acute myeloid leukemia. The chain employs TRBV5-1 and TRBJ2-7; 11 bases align to TRBD2. Sequenced material: PBMCs from the stem cell graft donor, taken from the stem cell graft. The CDR3 region has the DNA TGCGCCAGCAGCTTGGCCGGTATAGCGGGAGGGAAGAGGTCCTACGAGCAGTACTTC. Encoded protein: CASSLAGIAGGKRSYEQYF.